A single sample is the source of the 8 T cell receptor beta chains below, sequenced in a study of post-analysis software for immune sequencing data. Study-level points and caveats: The five TRBV segments detected at higher frequency in patients than in controls included TRBV5-6, TRBV5-1 and TRBV20-1.

Their cognate antigens are unknown. cDNA libraries of TCR beta carried unique molecular identifiers. MiXCR was run by TCRdb on the PCR reads, yielding one entry per CDR3 protein. In the table there are hundreds of thousands of distinct CDR3 sequences, around 40% of which are singletons. What was sequenced was blood. The receptor set was obtained from a girl under 18 with multiple sclerosis.

This clonotype was seen a single time. This rearrangement joins TRBV7-9 to TRBJ1-2; D not resolved. Germline V gives CDR1 SEHNR, CDR2 FQNEAQ (reference sequence). The CDR3 is 13 amino acids. Trimming took 0 bases from V and 5 from J, leaving 7 bases between them. CDR3 sequence (DNA): TGTGCCAGCAGCTTAGCGGCGGCATATGGCTACACCTTC. Its translation: CASSLAAAYGYTF. The whole variable domain, filled in from reference TRBV7-9 and TRBJ1-2, reads DTGVSQNPRHKITKRGQNVTFRCDPISEHNRLYWYRQTLGQGPEFLTYFQNEAQLEKSRLLSDRFSAERPKGSFSTLEIQRTEQGDSAMYLCASSLAAAYGYTFGSGTRLTVV.

Concerning this clonotype itself: A single base separates this from a much larger clone, so it may be a read error. The chain is built from TRBV29-1 and TRBJ2-7; the match to TRBD1 covers 7 bases. Germline-derived CDR1 and CDR2 are SQVTM and ANQGSEA. This CDR3 spans 14 amino acids. CDR3 nucleotides: TGCAACGTCAGGACAGGTCCGAGCTCCTACGAGCAGTACTTC. Translation gives CNVRTGPSSYEQYF.

This clonotype has a single count. The V call is TRBV6-6, the J call TRBJ1-5, with D possibly being TRBD1 (6 bases). CDR3 length equals 17 residues. The germline CDR1 and CDR2 sequences are MNHNY and SVGAGI (reference sequence). V lost 3 bases and J lost 3, with 18 bases in between. The CDR3 is CASSYSLSGVHNQPQHF. CDR3 nucleotides: TGTGCCAGCAGTTATTCGTTATCAGGGGTACACAATCAGCCCCAGCATTTT.

The chain is built from TRBV9 and TRBJ2-1, with 8 bases lining up with TRBD1. This CDR3 has 17 amino acids. After removal of 1 base from V and 9 bases from J, the junction contained 15 bases not matched to a gene. Per the germline V gene, CDR1 is SGDLS and CDR2 is YYNGEE. The CDR3 DNA follows: TGTGCCAGCAGCGTAACCACATCGTTTTCAGGGGGCAGTGAGCAGTTCTTC. Translation: CASSVTTSFSGGSEQFF.

The chain links TRBV4-1 to TRBJ2-3; D possibly corresponds to TRBD1 (6 bases). V was pared by 0 bases and J by 2 bases, with 12 bases between. CDR1 is MGHRA and CDR2 is YSYEKL in the germline V gene. The CDR3 is made up of 16 amino acids. CDR3: CASSQDRRGYTDTQYF. DNA of the CDR3: TGCGCCAGCAGCCAAGATCGAAGGGGGTACACAGATACGCAGTATTTT.

The sample holds a few counts of this clonotype. The V and J genes are TRBV29-1 and TRBJ2-4; 10 bases map to TRBD1. TRBJ2-7 matches the DNA end more closely, so the J call is doubtful. CDR3 length: 15 residues. The germline gives CDR1 SQVTM, CDR2 ANQGSEA. CDR3 bases: TGCAGCGTGACCGGGACAGGGGAATTCGTTTACGAGCAGTACTTC. It translates to CSVTGTGEFVYEQYF.

This clonotype has more than one count but fewer than ten. The chain is built from TRBV20-1 and TRBJ2-6; D remains ambiguous. Germline V gives CDR1 DFQATT, CDR2 SNEGSKA (reference sequence). The CDR3 contains 14 residues. The V gene lost 6 bases and the J gene lost 0 bases, with 9 bases spanning the gap. CDR3 protein: CSALTNSGANVLTF. The CDR3 DNA sequence: TGCAGTGCCCTAACCAACTCTGGGGCCAACGTCCTGACTTTC.

The chain has TRBV20-1 and TRBJ1-5, with D possibly TRBD1 on 6 matching bases. The CDR3 spans 14 residues. Germline lookup yields CDR1 DFQATT and CDR2 SNEGSKA (reference sequence). V was cut by 1 base and J by 1 base, with 8 bases left in between. Here the CDR3 reads CSARGTASNQPQHF. The DNA of the CDR3 is TGCAGTGCTAGAGGGACAGCGAGCAATCAGCCCCAGCATTTT.